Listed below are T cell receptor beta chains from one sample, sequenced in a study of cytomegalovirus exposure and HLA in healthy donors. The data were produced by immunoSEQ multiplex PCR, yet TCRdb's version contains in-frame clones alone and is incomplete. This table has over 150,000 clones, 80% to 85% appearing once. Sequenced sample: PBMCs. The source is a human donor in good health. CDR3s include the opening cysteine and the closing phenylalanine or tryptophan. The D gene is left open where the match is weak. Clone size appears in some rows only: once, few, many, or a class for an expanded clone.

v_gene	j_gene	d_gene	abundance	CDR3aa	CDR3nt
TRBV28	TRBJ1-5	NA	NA	CASSFSLSGHQPQHF	TGTGCCAGCAGTTTTTCCCTCAGCGGTCATCAGCCCCAGCATTTT
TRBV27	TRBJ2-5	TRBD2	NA	CASSFYRTSGGGKETQYF	TGTGCCAGCAGCTTCTACCGGACTAGCGGGGGGGGTAAAGAGACCCAGTACTTC
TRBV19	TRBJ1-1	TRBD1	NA	CASTPGQGYTEAFF	TGTGCCAGTACCCCGGGACAGGGTTACACTGAAGCTTTCTTT
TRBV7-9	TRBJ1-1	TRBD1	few	CASSPTSTTGTPFF	TGTGCCAGCAGCCCCACATCGACGACAGGGACTCCTTTCTTT
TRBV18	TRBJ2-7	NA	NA	CASSPPTSHEQYF	TGTGCCAGCTCACCGCCGACTAGTCACGAGCAGTACTTC
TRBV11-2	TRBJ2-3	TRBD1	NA	CASSQDRSTDTQYF	TGTGCCAGCAGCCAGGACAGGAGCACAGATACGCAGTATTTT
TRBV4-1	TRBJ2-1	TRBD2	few	CASSQDRAGGATHYNEQFF	TGCGCCAGCAGCCAAGATCGGGCGGGGGGAGCCACTCACTACAATGAGCAGTTCTTC
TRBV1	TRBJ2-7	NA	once	CTSSPSFGTSGGNPYEQYF	TGCACCAGCAGCCCCTCCTTTGGGACTAGCGGGGGGAACCCCTACGAGCAGTACTTC
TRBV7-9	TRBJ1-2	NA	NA	CASSLGERDYGYTF	TGTGCCAGCAGCTTAGGGGAGCGGGACTATGGCTACACCTTC
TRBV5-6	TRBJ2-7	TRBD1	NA	CASSKTDRRYTYEQYF	TGTGCCAGCAGCAAAACGGACAGGCGATACACCTACGAGCAGTACTTC
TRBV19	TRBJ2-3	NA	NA	CASAGTAAADTQYF	TGTGCCAGTGCTGGGACTGCCGCTGCAGATACGCAGTATTTT
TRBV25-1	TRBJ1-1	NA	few	CASSSTGTNTEAFF	TGTGCCAGCAGCTCGACAGGAACGAACACTGAAGCTTTCTTT
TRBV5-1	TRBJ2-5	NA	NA	CASSSGAGGQGQETQYF	TGCGCCAGCAGCTCGGGAGCCGGGGGGCAGGGTCAAGAGACCCAGTACTTC
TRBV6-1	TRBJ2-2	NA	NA	CASSETRVLGGGELFF	TGTGCCAGCAGTGAGACCCGGGTCCTGGGGGGCGGGGAGCTGTTTTTT
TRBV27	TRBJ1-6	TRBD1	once	CASSFIATGLGSPLHF	TGTGCCAGCAGTTTTATCGCGACAGGGCTGGGTTCACCCCTCCACTTT
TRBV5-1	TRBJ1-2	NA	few	CASSPGQSGDLAYGYTF	TGCGCCAGCAGCCCCGGACAATCAGGGGATTTAGCCTATGGCTACACCTTC
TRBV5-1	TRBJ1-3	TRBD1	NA	CASSPGQATYQNTIYF	TGCGCCAGCAGCCCCGGACAGGCCACATATCAAAACACCATATATTTT
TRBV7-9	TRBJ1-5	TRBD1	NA	CASSSDRGDQPQHF	TGTGCCAGCAGCTCCGACAGGGGGGATCAGCCCCAGCATTTT
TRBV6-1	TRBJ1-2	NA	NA	CASSERRANYGYTF	TGTGCCAGCAGTGAGCGGAGAGCTAACTATGGCTACACCTTC
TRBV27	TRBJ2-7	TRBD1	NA	CASRMPGQGIAYEQYF	TGTGCCAGCAGGATGCCGGGACAGGGCATAGCCTACGAGCAGTACTTC
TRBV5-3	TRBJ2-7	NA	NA	CARSLAAGIAYEQYF	TGTGCCAGAAGCTTGGCGGCAGGGATTGCCTACGAGCAGTACTTC
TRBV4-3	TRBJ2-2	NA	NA	CASSQDPGSTGELFF	TGCGCCAGCAGCCAAGACCCAGGATCGACCGGGGAGCTGTTTTTT
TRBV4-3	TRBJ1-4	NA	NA	CASSHSKSGYEKLFF	TGCGCCAGCAGCCACTCCAAGTCGGGATATGAAAAACTGTTTTTT
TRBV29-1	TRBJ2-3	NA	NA	CSVVGTGTDTQYF	TGCAGCGTTGTCGGGACTGGCACAGATACGCAGTATTTT
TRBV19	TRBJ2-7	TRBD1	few	CASSPNGQGYEQYF	TGTGCCAGTAGTCCCAACGGACAGGGGTACGAGCAGTACTTC
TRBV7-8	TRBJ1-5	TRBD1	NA	CASSLRGQGLVVSQPQHF	TGTGCCAGCAGCTTAAGGGGACAGGGGCTTGTGGTGAGCCAGCCCCAGCATTTT
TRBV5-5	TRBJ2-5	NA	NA	CASSSTGGQETQYF	TGTGCCAGCAGCTCTACAGGAGGGCAAGAGACCCAGTACTTC
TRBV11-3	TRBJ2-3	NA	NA	CASSQQRLPRRPDTQYF	TGTGCCAGCAGCCAGCAACGACTACCACGTCGGCCAGATACGCAGTATTTT
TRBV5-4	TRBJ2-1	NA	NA	CASSGGRNEQFF	TGTGCCAGCAGCGGGGGGAGGAATGAGCAGTTCTTC
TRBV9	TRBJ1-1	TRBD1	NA	CASSSSGTGNEAFF	TGTGCCAGCAGCAGCTCCGGGACAGGGAATGAAGCTTTCTTT
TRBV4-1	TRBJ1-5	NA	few	CASSQAGGEGNQPQHF	TGCGCCAGCAGCCAAGCTGGGGGCGAGGGCAATCAGCCCCAGCATTTT
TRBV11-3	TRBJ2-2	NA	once	CASSYRDTANTGELFF	TGTGCCAGCAGTTACCGGGATACCGCGAACACCGGGGAGCTGTTTTTT
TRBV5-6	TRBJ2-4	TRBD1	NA	CASSWDRAGIQYF	TGTGCCAGCAGTTGGGACAGGGCGGGAATTCAGTACTTC
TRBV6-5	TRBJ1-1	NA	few	CASSQRWGTSTEAFF	TGTGCCAGCTCCCAAAGGTGGGGGACTAGTACTGAAGCTTTCTTT
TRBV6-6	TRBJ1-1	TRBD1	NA	CASRSGQGAEAFF	TGTGCCAGCAGATCCGGACAGGGCGCTGAAGCTTTCTTT
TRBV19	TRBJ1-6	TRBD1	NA	CASSMSDRVSPLHF	TGTGCCAGTAGTATGTCGGACAGGGTCTCACCCCTCCACTTT
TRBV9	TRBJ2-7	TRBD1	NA	CASSVGMDRVHEQYF	TGTGCCAGCAGCGTAGGGATGGACAGGGTACACGAGCAGTACTTC